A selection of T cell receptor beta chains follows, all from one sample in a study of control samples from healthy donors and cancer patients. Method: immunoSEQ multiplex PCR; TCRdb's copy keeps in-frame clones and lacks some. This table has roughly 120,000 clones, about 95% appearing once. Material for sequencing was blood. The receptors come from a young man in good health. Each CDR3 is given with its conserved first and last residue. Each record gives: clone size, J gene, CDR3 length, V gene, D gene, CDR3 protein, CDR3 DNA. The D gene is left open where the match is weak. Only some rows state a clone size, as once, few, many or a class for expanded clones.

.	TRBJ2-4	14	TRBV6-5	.	CASSYDGGGNIQYF	TGTGCCAGCAGTTACGATGGGGGTGGCAACATTCAGTACTTC
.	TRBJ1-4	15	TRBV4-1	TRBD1	CASSQDRGPYEKLFF	TGCGCCAGCAGCCAGGACAGGGGACCTTACGAAAAACTGTTTTTT
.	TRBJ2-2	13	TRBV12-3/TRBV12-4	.	CASIFRDTGELFF	TGTGCCAGCATCTTTAGGGACACCGGGGAGCTGTTTTTT
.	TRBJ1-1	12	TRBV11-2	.	CASRVLGTEAFF	TGTGCCTCCAGGGTTCTGGGCACTGAAGCTTTCTTT
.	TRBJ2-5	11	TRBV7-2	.	CASSLDETQYF	TGTGCCAGCAGCTTAGACGAGACCCAGTACTTC
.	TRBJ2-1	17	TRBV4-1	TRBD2	CASSQVIPSGAYNEQFF	TGCGCCAGCAGCCAAGTAATACCTAGCGGGGCCTACAATGAGCAGTTCTTC
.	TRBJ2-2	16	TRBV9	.	CASSVGKKYNTGELFF	TGTGCCAGCAGCGTAGGGAAAAAGTATAACACCGGGGAGCTGTTTTTT
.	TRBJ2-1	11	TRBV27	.	CASSLGNEQFF	TGTGCCAGCAGTTTGGGGAATGAGCAGTTCTTC
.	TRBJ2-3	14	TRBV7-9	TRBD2	CASSEGLAGLRPYF	TGTGCCAGCAGCGAAGGACTAGCGGGCTTACGACCGTATTTT
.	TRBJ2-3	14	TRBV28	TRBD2	CASSFLAGGNTQYF	TGTGCCAGCAGTTTCCTAGCGGGGGGGAACACGCAGTATTTT
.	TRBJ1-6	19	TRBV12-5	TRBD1	CASGLSGLRDSVRDSPLHF	TGTGCTAGTGGTTTGTCCGGACTCCGGGACAGCGTTAGGGATTCACCCCTCCACTTT
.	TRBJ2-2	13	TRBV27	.	CASSLKSTGELFF	TGTGCCAGCAGTTTAAAGTCGACCGGGGAGCTGTTTTTT
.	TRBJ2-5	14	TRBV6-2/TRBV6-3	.	CASSFDNNQETQYF	TGTGCCAGCAGTTTCGACAATAACCAAGAGACCCAGTACTTC
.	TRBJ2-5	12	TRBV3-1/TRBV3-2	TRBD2	CASEGGGLAQYF	TGTGCCAGCGAGGGCGGGGGTCTGGCCCAGTACTTC
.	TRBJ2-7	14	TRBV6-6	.	CASSYGAGPYEQYF	TGTGCCAGCAGTTACGGGGCAGGGCCCTACGAGCAGTACTTC
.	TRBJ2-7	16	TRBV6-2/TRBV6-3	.	CASSSNLYTGLWEQYF	TGTGCCAGCAGTTCCAACCTTTACACAGGGCTCTGGGAGCAGTACTTC
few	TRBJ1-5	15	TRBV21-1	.	CASSNAYRLNQPQHF	TGTGCCAGCAGCAATGCTTACAGGCTCAATCAGCCCCAGCATTTT
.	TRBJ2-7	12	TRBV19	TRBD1	CASRTGAGEQYF	TGTGCCAGTAGGACAGGGGCGGGAGAGCAGTACTTC
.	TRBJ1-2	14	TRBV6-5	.	CASSYGQGRGGYTF	TGTGCCAGCAGTTACGGGCAGGGCAGGGGTGGCTACACCTTC
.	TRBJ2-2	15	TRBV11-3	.	CASSLTQGHTGELFF	TGTGCCAGCAGCTTAACACAGGGTCACACCGGGGAGCTGTTTTTT
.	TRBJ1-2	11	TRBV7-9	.	CASTQGNGYTF	TGTGCCAGCACCCAGGGTAATGGCTACACCTTC
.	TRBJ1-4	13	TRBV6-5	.	CASSYSMGEKLFF	TGTGCCAGCAGTTACTCGATGGGTGAAAAACTGTTTTTT
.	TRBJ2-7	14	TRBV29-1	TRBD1	CSAIPGQGRYEQYF	TGCAGCGCTATCCCGGGACAGGGTCGATACGAGCAGTACTTC
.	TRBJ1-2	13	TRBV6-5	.	CASRHDNNYGYTF	TGTGCCAGCAGGCACGACAATAACTATGGCTACACCTTC
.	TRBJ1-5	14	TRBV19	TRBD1	CASSIPTGGWPQHF	TGTGCCAGTAGTATCCCGACAGGGGGTTGGCCCCAGCATTTT
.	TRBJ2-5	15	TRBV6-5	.	CASSYSGVFQETQYF	TGTGCCAGCAGTTACTCGGGTGTATTTCAAGAGACCCAGTACTTC
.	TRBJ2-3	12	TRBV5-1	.	CASSPPADTQYF	TGCGCCAGCAGCCCCCCGGCAGATACGCAGTATTTT
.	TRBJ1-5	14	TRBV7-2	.	CASSFPGIGQPQHF	TGTGCCAGCAGCTTCCCGGGGATAGGCCAGCCCCAGCATTTT
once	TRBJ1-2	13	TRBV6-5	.	CASSYRDFYGYTF	TGTGCCAGCAGCTACCGGGACTTCTATGGCTACACCTTC
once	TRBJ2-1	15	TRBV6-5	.	CASSPGGTGYNEQFF	TGTGCCAGCAGCCCCGGCGGGACTGGTTACAATGAGCAGTTCTTC
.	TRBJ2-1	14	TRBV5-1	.	CASSWGDFTGEQFF	TGCGCCAGCAGCTGGGGGGACTTCACGGGTGAGCAGTTCTTC
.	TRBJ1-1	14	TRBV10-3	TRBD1	CAITRGIVNTEAFF	TGTGCCATCACCAGGGGGATCGTGAACACTGAAGCTTTCTTT
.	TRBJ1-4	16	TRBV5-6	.	CASSLGPTTTNEKLFF	TGTGCCAGCAGCTTGGGGCCAACAACTACTAATGAAAAACTGTTTTTT
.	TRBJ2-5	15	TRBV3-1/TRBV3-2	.	CASSVSPGAQETQYF	TGTGCCAGCAGCGTCTCTCCGGGGGCTCAAGAGACCCAGTACTTC
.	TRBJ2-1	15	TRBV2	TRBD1	CASSGGQVIYNEQFF	TGTGCCAGCAGTGGGGGACAGGTAATTTACAATGAGCAGTTCTTC
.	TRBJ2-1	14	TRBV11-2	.	CASSYTGSYNEQFF	TGTGCCAGCAGCTACACAGGGAGCTACAATGAGCAGTTCTTC
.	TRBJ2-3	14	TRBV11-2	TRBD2	CASSFSLAGDTQYF	TGTGCCAGCAGCTTTAGTTTAGCGGGAGATACGCAGTATTTT
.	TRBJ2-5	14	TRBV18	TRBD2	CASSPSLAEETQYF	TGTGCCAGCTCACCTTCCCTAGCGGAGGAGACCCAGTACTTC
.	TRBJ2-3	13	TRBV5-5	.	CATSRQGTDTQYF	TGTGCCACCAGCAGACAGGGCACAGATACGCAGTATTTT